This T cell receptor beta chain was sequenced in a study of identical twins. Per the germline V gene, CDR1 is MDHEN and CDR2 is SYDVKM. The CDR3 is 13 residues long. The ends were cut back, 11 bases at V and 4 bases at J, with 14 bases in the middle. TCRdb redid the calling of the 5' RACE reads with MiXCR, one entry per CDR3 protein. Seen here are 400,000 to 600,000 distinct CDR3 sequences, approximately 20% observed once, and the top ten hold about 0.5%. The sample also formed part of further work on yellow fever vaccine responses in identical twins.

The specimen sequenced was CD4+ T cells sorted from blood. This chain links TRBV28 with TRBJ2-2, with D perhaps matching TRBD1 (6 bases). The receptor was derived from a woman between 18 and 29 years old in good health. CDR3 coding DNA: TGTGCCGCACAGGGCCGAAGCACCGGGGAGCTGTTTTTT. This encodes CAAQGRSTGELFF.